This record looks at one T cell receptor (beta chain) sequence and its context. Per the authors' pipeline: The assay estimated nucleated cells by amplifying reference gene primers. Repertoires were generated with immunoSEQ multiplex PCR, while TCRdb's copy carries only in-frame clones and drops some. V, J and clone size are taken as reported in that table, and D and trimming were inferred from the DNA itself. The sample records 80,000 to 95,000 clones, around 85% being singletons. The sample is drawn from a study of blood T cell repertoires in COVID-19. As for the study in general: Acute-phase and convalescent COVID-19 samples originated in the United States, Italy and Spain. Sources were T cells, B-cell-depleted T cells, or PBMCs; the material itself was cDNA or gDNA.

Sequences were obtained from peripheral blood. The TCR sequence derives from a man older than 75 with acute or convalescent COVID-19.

CDR3: CASSLQGWKTQYF. The CDR3 region has the DNA TGTGCCAGCAGCCTACAGGGATGGAAGACCCAGTACTTC. The chain carries TRBV14 and TRBJ2-5; D might be TRBD1 (6 bases). The V end was cut by 4 bases, the J end by 6 bases, with 12 bases between. The CDR3 has 13 amino acids. Looked up from germline, CDR1 is SGHDN and CDR2 is FVKESK.